This passage covers 4 T cell receptor beta chains from one sample sequenced in a study of T cell repertoires in cytomegalovirus infection. These receptors are not linked to any known antigen. TCRdb reanalysed the reads using MiXCR and keeps one entry per CDR3 protein. The sample holds some 500,000 distinct CDR3 sequences, around two fifths seen once. This specimen was cultured PBMCs, taken from culture after CMV antigen stimulation. These receptors came from a human donor in good health (CMV status not recorded). Some clones in this sample may be carry-over from other donors' samples.

The chain links TRBV28 to TRBJ2-2; 9 bases align to TRBD1. The CDR3 has 16 residues. V dropped 3 bases and J dropped 6; count of bases not matched to a gene: 8. Germline loops: CDR1 MDHEN, CDR2 SYDVKM. CDR3 amino acids: CASSFGTGSNPGELFF. CDR3 bases: TGTGCCAGCAGTTTCGGGACAGGGAGTAATCCCGGGGAGCTGTTTTTT.

This clonotype was recorded once. The chain recombines TRBV7-2 with TRBJ2-3; 7 positions agree with TRBD2. The CDR3 consists of 16 residues. The V gene end was trimmed by 1 base and the J gene end by 4 bases; junction bases not matched to a gene: 8. Germline V gene lookup returns CDR1 SGHTA and CDR2 FQGNSA. CDR3 sequence: CASSLEYGGGADTQYF. Written as DNA, the CDR3 is TGTGCCAGCAGCTTAGAATACGGGGGAGGGGCAGATACGCAGTATTTT.

This clonotype was recorded a few times. This rearrangement joins TRBV7-2 to TRBJ2-5, with TRBD2 as a possible D gene (7 bases). This CDR3 contains 15 residues. Trimming left V 5 bases short and J 4 bases short, with 17 bases between. Germline-derived CDR1 and CDR2 are SGHTA and FQGNSA. DNA of the CDR3: TGTGCCAGCAGCACCCCGAGGGGGGGAACAGAGACCCAGTACTTC. Its protein is CASSTPRGGTETQYF. The whole variable domain, remainder taken from reference TRBV7-2 and TRBJ2-5, is GAGVSQSPSNKVTEKGKDVELRCDPISGHTALYWYRQSLGQGLEFLIYFQGNSAPDKSGLPSDRFSAERTGGSVSTLTIQRTQQEDSAVYLCASSTPRGGTETQYFGPGTRLLVL.

The rearrangement uses TRBV12-3 or TRBV12-4 and TRBJ1-6; D is possibly TRBD1 (5 bases). CDR3 length: 14 amino acids. V lost 2 bases, J lost 10 bases, and 12 bases lay in between. The CDR3 coding sequence is TGTGCCAGCAGTTTATTTGAGGGGAACTCACCCCTCCACTTT. Translation: CASSLFEGNSPLHF.